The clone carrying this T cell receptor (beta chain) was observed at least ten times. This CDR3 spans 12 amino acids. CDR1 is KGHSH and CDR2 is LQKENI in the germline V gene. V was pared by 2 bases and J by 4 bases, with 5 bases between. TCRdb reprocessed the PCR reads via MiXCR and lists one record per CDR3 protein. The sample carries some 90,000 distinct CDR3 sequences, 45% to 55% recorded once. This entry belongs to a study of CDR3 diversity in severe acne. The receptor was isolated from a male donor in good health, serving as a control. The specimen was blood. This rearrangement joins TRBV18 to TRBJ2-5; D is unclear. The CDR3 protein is CASSPVRETQYF. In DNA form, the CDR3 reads TGTGCCAGCTCACCAGTACGAGAGACCCAGTACTTC.